This T cell receptor (beta chain) derives from a study of blood T cells in healthy people across ages. A second about 7 to 12 cycle PCR used barcoded and J-beta primers. From the 5' RACE reads, TCRdb called clonotypes with MiXCR, one entry per CDR3 protein. The profile shows over a million distinct CDR3 sequences, approximately 59% of them singletons. General study findings and limits: More naive CD4+ cells and higher diversity marked long-lived donors relative to aged donors.

Note on this clonotype: Antigen: not known.

The CDR3 sequence is 16 residues long. Looked up from germline, CDR1 is SGHRS and CDR2 is YFSETQ. Trimming took off 2 bases at V and 2 bases at J, with 15 bases between the two ends. The specimen was blood. The J gene is TRBJ2-3, the V gene TRBV5-1; TRBD2 is a possible D gene (6 bases). The clonotype was recovered from a man aged 18 to 29 in good health. The CDR3 is CASSFEGRGNTDTQYF. The CDR3 bases are TGCGCCAGCAGCTTCGAGGGGCGGGGTAACACAGATACGCAGTATTTT. Drawing the rest from reference TRBV5-1 and TRBJ2-3, the complete variable domain is KAGVTQTPRYLIKTRGQQVTLSCSPISGHRSVSWYQQTPGQGLQFLFEYFSETQRNKGNFPGRFSGRQFSNSRSEMNVSTLELGDSALYLCASSFEGRGNTDTQYFGPGTRLTVL.